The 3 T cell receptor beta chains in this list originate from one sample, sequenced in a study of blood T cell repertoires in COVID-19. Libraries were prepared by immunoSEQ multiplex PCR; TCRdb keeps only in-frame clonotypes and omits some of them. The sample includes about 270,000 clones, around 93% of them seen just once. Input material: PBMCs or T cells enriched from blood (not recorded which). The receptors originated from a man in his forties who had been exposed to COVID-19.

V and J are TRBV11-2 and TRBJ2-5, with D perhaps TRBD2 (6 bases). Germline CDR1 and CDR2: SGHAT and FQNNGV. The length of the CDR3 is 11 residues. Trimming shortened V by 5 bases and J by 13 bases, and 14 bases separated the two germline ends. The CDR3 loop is CASSHGTAGYF. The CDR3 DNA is TGTGCCAGCAGCCATGGGACTGCCGGGTACTTC.

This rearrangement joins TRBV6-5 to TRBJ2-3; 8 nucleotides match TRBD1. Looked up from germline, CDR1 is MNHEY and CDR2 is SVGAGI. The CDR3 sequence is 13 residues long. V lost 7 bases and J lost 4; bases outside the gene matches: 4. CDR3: CASKSGGADTQYF. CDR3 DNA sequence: TGTGCCAGCAAGTCAGGGGGCGCAGATACGCAGTATTTT.

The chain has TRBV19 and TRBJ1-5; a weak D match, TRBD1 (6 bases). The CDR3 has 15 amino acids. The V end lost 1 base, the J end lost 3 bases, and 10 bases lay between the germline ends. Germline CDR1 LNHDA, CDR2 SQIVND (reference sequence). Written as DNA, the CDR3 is TGTGCCAGTAGTATAGCTCGGGGGGCCAATCAGCCCCAGCATTTT. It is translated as CASSIARGANQPQHF.